What follows describes a single TCR beta chain. Which antigen it targets is not known. No base quality values were provided; no much bigger clone lies one nucleotide off. These data come from a study of T-cell reconstitution after alpha-beta-depleted transplantation in children (dated by TCRdb to about 2016). The study in broad terms: The study quantitatively tracked T-cell immune reconstitution after TCRalphabeta/CD19-depleted allogeneic hematopoietic cell transplantation in children using TCR repertoire profiling.

Reading the label with the study, this specimen's treatment or condition is: allogeneic hematopoietic cell transplantation with graft depleted of TCRalphabeta T cells and CD19 B cells. Transplant recipients were children who received TCRalphabeta/CD19-depleted allogeneic hematopoietic cell grafts. Study-level results and caveats: The high TCRbeta diversity at day 60 in some patients was ascribed to recipient T cells and intrathymic progenitors that had survived conditioning. The apparently early recovery of alphabetaT-cell counts about two months after transplant reportedly depended on only several hundred rapidly expanded clones that came from non-depleted graft cells. The frequencies of hyperexpanded clones fell over the following months, and after one year, T-cell counts and TCRbeta diversity were mostly attributed to newly produced T cells.

The CDR3 runs 14 amino acids, cysteine and phenylalanine included. Solely the CDR3 DNA is kept, with 42 bases framed from the first base. Based on the germline V gene (reference sequence), the CDR1 and CDR2 sequences are DFQATT and SNEGSKA. A distance of 13 bases separates the germline ends of V and J, which lose 3 bases and 4 bases respectively. The library came from PCR. Sequencing was performed on an Illumina HiSeq 2500. Molecular barcoding was employed in the preparation of TCR libraries, with unique molecular identifiers being used to normalize TCRbeta repertoire quantification. TCRdb took the public reads, trimmed them with fastp at Q25, ran MiXCR for clone calling and kept in-frame beta chains. One record per CDR3 amino acid sequence lists the most common genes and DNA. This sample lists around 600,000 distinct CDR3 sequences; roughly 23% were detected once. The ten largest clones represent approximately 14% of the sample.

The sequence came from a boy younger than two who had a stem cell transplant for acute myeloid leukemia, so the T cells may come from the graft donor. The receptor chain draws on TRBV20-1 and TRBJ1-5; the D gene is perhaps TRBD1, from 5 matching bases. The source material was PBMCs, mostly from graft donor cells, sampled 360 days after TCRalphabeta/CD19-depleted stem cell transplant. The CDR3 protein sequence reads: CSARAGTINQPQHF. The nucleotides are TGCAGTGCTAGGGCAGGGACGATAAATCAGCCCCAGCATTTT.